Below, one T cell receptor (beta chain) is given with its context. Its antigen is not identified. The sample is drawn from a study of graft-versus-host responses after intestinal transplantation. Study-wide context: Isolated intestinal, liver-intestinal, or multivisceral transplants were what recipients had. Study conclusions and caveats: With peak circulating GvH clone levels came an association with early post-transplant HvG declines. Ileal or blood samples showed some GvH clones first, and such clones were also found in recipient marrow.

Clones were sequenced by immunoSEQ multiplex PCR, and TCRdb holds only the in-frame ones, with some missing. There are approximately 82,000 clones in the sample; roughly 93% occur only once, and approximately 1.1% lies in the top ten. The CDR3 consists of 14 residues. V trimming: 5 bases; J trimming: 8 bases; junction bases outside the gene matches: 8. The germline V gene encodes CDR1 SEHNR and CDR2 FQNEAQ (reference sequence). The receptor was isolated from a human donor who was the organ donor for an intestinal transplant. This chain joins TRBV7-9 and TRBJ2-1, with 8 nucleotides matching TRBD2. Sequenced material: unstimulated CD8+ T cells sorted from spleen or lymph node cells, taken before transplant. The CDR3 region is CASSNSGSSDEQFF. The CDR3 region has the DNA TGTGCCAGCAGCAACAGCGGGAGCTCGGATGAGCAGTTCTTC.